This T cell receptor beta chain is from a study of T-cell reconstitution after alpha-beta-depleted transplantation in children. This clonotype was seen at least ten times. From germline, CDR1 is SGDLS and CDR2 YYNGEE. The V end lost 2 bases, the J end lost 8 bases, and 17 bases lay between the germline ends. The CDR3 length is 15 residues. The authors prepared the TCRbeta library with unique molecular identifiers. TCRdb re-called the PCR reads with MiXCR, one entry per CDR3 protein. The sample lists nearly 400,000 distinct CDR3 sequences, 20% occurring once. The chain combines TRBV9 with TRBJ2-1; a possible D gene is TRBD2 (6 bases). The specimen comprised PBMCs from the stem cell graft donor, sampled from the stem cell graft. The sequence came from a human donor who donated a stem cell graft to a child with acute myeloid leukemia. The CDR3 loop reads CASSVTGGLGDEQFF. The CDR3 nucleotides are TGTGCCAGCAGCGTCACCGGGGGACTCGGGGATGAGCAGTTCTTC.